The 21 T cell receptor beta chains below come from one sample, sequenced in a study of cytomegalovirus exposure and HLA in healthy donors. 60 Vbeta and 13 Jbeta primers were used in PCR. Measured with immunoSEQ multiplex PCR; TCRdb has only the in-frame clones, and not every one. The sample carries about 85,000 clones, about 80% recorded once. Sequences were obtained from PBMCs. The source is a woman aged 50 to 60 in good health and CMV-seropositive.

This clone was recorded once. The chain joins TRBV9 to TRBJ2-3; D possibly corresponds to TRBD2 (6 bases). Germline V gene data show CDR1 as SGDLS and CDR2 as YYNGEE. Deletions cut 0 bases from V and 0 bases from J, with 8 bases between. There are 15 residues in the CDR3. The CDR3, as DNA: TGTGCCAGCAGCGTAGTCGGGGGTAGCACAGATACGCAGTATTTT. Its translation is CASSVVGGSTDTQYF.

The table lists this clone with a few counts. V and J are TRBV19 and TRBJ1-1; maybe TRBD1 (5 bases). Trimming left V 0 bases short and J 1 base short, with 12 bases between. The germline V gene encodes CDR1 LNHDA and CDR2 SQIVND (reference sequence). There are 16 residues in the CDR3. For the CDR3, the DNA is TGTGCCAGTAGTATAGATACAGGACGACCGAACACTGAAGCTTTCTTT. Amino acids: CASSIDTGRPNTEAFF.

The chain uses TRBV5-6 and TRBJ1-5, with D possibly matching TRBD1 (6 bases). V shed 3 bases and J shed 2 bases, with 15 bases lying between them. Per germline, CDR1 SGHDT and CDR2 YYEEEE. CDR3 length: 16 amino acids. Here the CDR3 DNA reads TGTGCCAGCAGCTCCTGGGGGGGGGCAGGCAATCAGCCCCAGCATTTT. This codes for CASSSWGGAGNQPQHF.

In its sample, this clone was seen a few times. V and J are TRBV7-9 and TRBJ2-1; 11 nucleotides align to TRBD2. CDR3 size: 15 residues. The V gene's germline CDR1 is SEHNR and CDR2 FQNEAQ (reference sequence). V lost 5 bases, J lost 8 bases, and 8 bases stayed unmatched. The CDR3 DNA is TGTGCCAGCAGCCGCCTAGCGGGAGGTGGGGATGAGCAGTTCTTC. Translating gives CASSRLAGGGDEQFF.

This clone was detected only once. The chain combines TRBV11-2 with TRBJ1-1; no reliable D call. CDR1 SGHAT and CDR2 FQNNGV come from the germline V gene. V was clipped by 5 bases and J by 0 bases, with 13 bases between them. The CDR3 extends over 15 amino acids. The CDR3 sequence is CASSKEELMNTEAFF. As DNA, the CDR3 is TGTGCCAGCAGCAAAGAAGAGCTCATGAACACTGAAGCTTTCTTT.

The chain joins TRBV5-1 to TRBJ1-2; 7 nucleotides agree with TRBD1. J was trimmed by 6 bases and V by 3 bases; bases with no gene match: 11. Germline loops: CDR1 SGHRS, CDR2 YFSETQ. This CDR3 spans 15 amino acids. Written as DNA, the CDR3 is TGCGCCAGCAGCTCCCAGGCGGGACAGTCCAATGGCTACACCTTC. Protein product: CASSSQAGQSNGYTF.

This clone was counted between two and nine times. The J gene is TRBJ1-6, the V gene TRBV10-3; D is perhaps TRBD1 (6 bases). Germline V gene sequence: CDR1 ENHRY, CDR2 SYGVKD. This CDR3 has 13 residues. V was cut by 3 bases and J by 13 bases, with 13 bases left in between. CDR3 amino acids: CAISDTDTGPLHF. The CDR3 nucleotides read TGTGCCATCAGTGACACAGACACAGGGCCCCTCCACTTT.

V and J are TRBV2 and TRBJ1-5; D uncertain. Looked up from germline, CDR1 is SNHLY and CDR2 is FYNNEI. CDR3 length: 12 amino acids. V was pared by 7 bases and J by 4 bases, with 8 bases between. The CDR3 sequence is CASKGGNQPQHF. In nucleotides, the CDR3 is TGTGCCAGCAAGGGAGGAAATCAGCCCCAGCATTTT.

V is TRBV7-9 and J is TRBJ1-5; 12 bases agree with TRBD1. The V and J ends lost 0 bases and 0 bases, in that order; junction bases with no gene match: 6. Germline V lookup: CDR1 SEHNR, CDR2 FQNEAQ (reference sequence). This CDR3 comprises 19 residues. The CDR3: CASSLAKGQGADSNQPQHF. In DNA, the CDR3 is TGTGCCAGCAGCTTAGCGAAGGGACAGGGGGCGGATAGCAATCAGCCCCAGCATTTT.

Remarks on this clone: An end of the junction differs from the germline gene, which may be a read error. This CDR3 is also generated by other DNA sequences in the sample. The rearrangement uses TRBV7-6 and TRBJ2-1, with 10 bases identical to TRBD2. The CDR3 totals 16 residues. Germline CDR1 SGHVS, CDR2 FNYEAQ. For the CDR3, the DNA is TGTGCCAGTAGCTTAGCGGCGAGCGGGGGGGCTAATGAGCAGTTCTTC. Its translation: CASSLAASGGANEQFF. Supplemented by reference TRBV7-6 and TRBJ2-1, the full variable domain reads GAGVSQSPRYKVTKRGQDVALRCDPISGHVSLYWYRQALGQGPEFLTYFNYEAQQDKSGLPNDRFSAERPEGSISTLTIQRTEQRDSAMYRCASSLAASGGANEQFFGPGTRLTVL.

The chain combines TRBV30 with TRBJ1-4; D is perhaps TRBD1 (6 bases). Between the trimmed V and J ends, which lost 8 bases and 5 bases, there was a span of 15 bases. The CDR3 length is 13 residues. In germline, CDR1 is GTSNPN, CDR2 SVGIG (reference sequence). In DNA, the CDR3 is TGTGCCCTTTCATTACAGGGAAATGAAAAACTGTTTTTT. Amino acid sequence: CALSLQGNEKLFF.

The chain links TRBV11-2 to TRBJ2-1; possible D gene TRBD1, 5 bases. This CDR3 comprises 15 residues. V gave up 5 bases and J gave up 0 bases, with 11 bases separating them. Per the germline V gene, CDR1 is SGHAT and CDR2 is FQNNGV. The CDR3 reads CASSPGQGSYNEQFF. CDR3 coding DNA: TGTGCCAGCAGCCCTGGTCAGGGCTCCTACAATGAGCAGTTCTTC.

The chain employs TRBV27 and TRBJ2-5, with TRBD2 matching over 8 bases. The J call is uncertain, as TRBJ2-7 better fits the DNA end. This CDR3 is 14 amino acids long. Per the germline V gene, CDR1 is MNHEY and CDR2 is SMNVEV (reference sequence). DNA of the CDR3: TGTGCCAGCAGCGGCAGCGGGGGCCTCTACGAGCAGTACTTC. It specifies CASSGSGGLYEQYF.

The chain employs TRBV5-6 and TRBJ2-5; 9 positions match TRBD2. The CDR3 sequence is 16 residues long. Germline CDR1 and CDR2: SGHDT and YYEEEE. The trim removed 5 bases at V and 5 bases at J, leaving 13 bases unmatched. The CDR3 loop reads CASRPASGAVGETQYF. CDR3 nucleotide sequence: TGTGCCAGCAGGCCGGCTAGCGGGGCTGTGGGGGAGACCCAGTACTTC. Based on the CDR3 plus reference TRBV5-6 and TRBJ2-5, the full variable domain is DAGVTQSPTHLIKTRGQQVTLRCSPKSGHDTVSWYQQALGQGPQFIFQYYEEEERQRGNFPDRFSGHQFPNYSSELNVNALLLGDSALYLCASRPASGAVGETQYFGPGTRLLVL.

This chain links TRBV19 with TRBJ2-1; no clear D gene. Germline CDR1 and CDR2: LNHDA and SQIVND (reference sequence). The CDR3 is 13 amino acids. V lost 3 bases and J 6 bases, leaving 9 bases between the germline ends. In DNA form, the CDR3 reads TGTGCCAGTAGTATTTGGGCTGCCAATGAGCAGTTCTTC. Its protein product is CASSIWAANEQFF. Based on the CDR3 plus reference TRBV19 and TRBJ2-1, the full variable domain is DGGITQSPKYLFRKEGQNVTLSCEQNLNHDAMYWYRQDPGQGLRLIYYSQIVNDFQKGDIAEGYSVSREKKESFPLTVTSAQKNPTAFYLCASSIWAANEQFFGPGTRLTVL.

This clone was seen a handful of times. The chain has TRBV2 and TRBJ1-5; D unclear. The CDR3 is made up of 13 amino acids. Looked up from germline, CDR1 is SNHLY and CDR2 is FYNNEI. V lost 7 bases to trimming and J lost 2 bases, with 9 bases between them. The CDR3 spells CASTIDGNQPQHF. The CDR3 coding sequence is TGTGCCAGCACCATAGATGGCAATCAGCCCCAGCATTTT.

This clone was observed a single time. The chain combines TRBV7-8 with TRBJ1-4, with 10 bases matching TRBD1. The J segment lost 4 bases and the V segment lost 5 bases, leaving 10 bases of the junction unmatched. Per germline, CDR1 SGHVS and CDR2 FQNEAQ. This CDR3 region has 17 residues. The CDR3 reads CASSPSTGGAFNEKLFF. DNA for the CDR3: TGTGCCAGCAGCCCCTCGACAGGGGGCGCGTTTAATGAAAAACTGTTTTTT.

The J gene is TRBJ1-4, the V gene TRBV19; D is ambiguous. This CDR3 comprises 13 residues. The germline gives CDR1 LNHDA, CDR2 SQIVND (reference sequence). Trimming removed 3 bases at V and 8 bases at J, with 10 bases between. The CDR3 sequence is CASSIPRVEKLFF. DNA of the CDR3: TGTGCCAGTAGTATCCCCCGGGTAGAAAAACTGTTTTTT.

This CDR3 reads CACGGAGDTQYF. Here the CDR3 DNA reads TGTGCCTGCGGGGGGGCTGGTGATACGCAGTATTTT. The chain carries TRBV30 and TRBJ2-3, with 8 bases fitting TRBD2. CDR3 size: 12 residues. Per the germline V gene, CDR1 is GTSNPN and CDR2 is SVGIG (reference sequence). J was trimmed by 6 bases and V by 6 bases; bases with no gene match: 5.

The V and J genes are TRBV4-2 and TRBJ2-7; TRBD1 matches at 8 bases. V lost 1 base, J lost 4 bases, and 0 bases stayed unmatched. The CDR3 loop spans 13 amino acids. Germline assignment: CDR1 LGHNA and CDR2 YNFKEQ. This chain's CDR3 is CASSQGDRYEQYF. The CDR3 DNA is TGTGCCAGCAGCCAAGGGGACAGGTACGAGCAGTACTTC.

The V gene is TRBV5-6, the J gene TRBJ2-2; 10 bases are shared with TRBD2. Trimming at V came to 4 bases and at J to 3 bases, leaving 3 bases not matched to a gene. Germline CDR1 SGHDT, CDR2 YYEEEE. This CDR3 is 15 amino acids long. For the CDR3, the DNA is TGTGCCAGCAGCAGGACTAGCGGATACACCGGGGAGCTGTTTTTT. Translated, it gives CASSRTSGYTGELFF.